The 26 T cell receptor beta chains reported below all come from one sample, sequenced in a study of blood T cell repertoires in COVID-19. Only in-frame clones appear in the TCRdb table, and some are missing; sequencing was by immunoSEQ multiplex PCR. The table has some 390,000 clones, around nine tenths seen once. Input material: peripheral blood. These receptors came from a human donor in a cohort sampled during active COVID-19.

The chain joins TRBV10-3 to TRBJ2-7; 7 bases line up with TRBD1. The CDR3 is 15 amino acids. Germline-derived CDR1 and CDR2 are ENHRY and SYGVKD. With V trimmed by 2 bases and J by 2 bases, 6 bases remained unmatched. CDR3: CAISEGAGGAYEQYF. CDR3 nucleotides: TGTGCCATCAGTGAGGGGGCAGGGGGTGCCTACGAGCAGTACTTC.

This chain connects TRBV19 to TRBJ2-3; 7 bases are a match to TRBD2. The CDR3 is 15 residues long. Germline CDR1 is LNHDA and CDR2 is SQIVND (reference sequence). Germline trimming cut 3 bases from V and 2 bases from J; bases unmatched to any gene: 5. The CDR3 protein is CASSIGGGNTDTQYF. CDR3 in DNA: TGTGCCAGTAGTATTGGCGGGGGAAACACAGATACGCAGTATTTT.

The chain joins TRBV7-2 to TRBJ2-1, with 8 bases matching TRBD2. Per germline, CDR1 SGHTA and CDR2 FQGNSA. Trimming removed 0 bases from V and 4 bases from J; junction bases left unmatched: 2. The CDR3 covers 15 residues. The CDR3 DNA follows: TGTGCCAGCAGCTTAGCCCTAGCGGGTTACAATGAGCAGTTCTTC. It codes for CASSLALAGYNEQFF.

The rearrangement links TRBV2 to TRBJ1-1, with TRBD1 identical over 8 bases. The CDR3 extends over 15 amino acids. Germline-derived CDR1 and CDR2 are SNHLY and FYNNEI. J gave up 0 bases and V 7 bases, and 7 bases lay outside the gene matches. CDR3 residues: CASNTGGIMNTEAFF. The CDR3 DNA follows: TGTGCCAGCAATACAGGGGGGATCATGAACACTGAAGCTTTCTTT.

The chain links TRBV27 to TRBJ2-7; D unresolved. This CDR3 region has 15 residues. Germline V lookup: CDR1 MNHEY, CDR2 SMNVEV (reference sequence). Trimming took off 1 base at V and 3 bases at J, with 13 bases between the two ends. The CDR3 spells CASSLLANSDYEQYF. The CDR3 coding sequence is TGTGCCAGCAGTTTATTGGCCAATTCCGACTACGAGCAGTACTTC.

V usage is TRBV12-3 or TRBV12-4 and J usage is TRBJ1-1; D is undetermined. The CDR3 sequence is 13 residues long. V dropped 7 bases and J dropped 1 base, with 10 bases sitting between them. The CDR3 is CASILTENTEAFF. The CDR3 coding sequence is TGTGCCAGCATCTTAACAGAGAACACTGAAGCTTTCTTT.

The J gene is TRBJ1-1, the V gene TRBV20-1; D uncertain. CDR1 is DFQATT, CDR2 SNEGSKA, per germline (reference sequence). V lost 3 bases, J lost 5 bases, and 4 bases lay in between. The CDR3 is 10 residues long. This CDR3 reads CSARRTEAFF. The CDR3 coding sequence is TGCAGTGCTAGGAGAACTGAAGCTTTCTTT.

This clone was seen more than once but under ten times. The chain carries TRBV12-3 or TRBV12-4 and TRBJ1-5, with D possibly being TRBD1 (6 bases). The CDR3 runs to 13 residues. Trimming left V 4 bases short and J 9 bases short, with 13 bases between. CDR3: CASSSRTVGPQHF. In nucleotides, the CDR3 is TGTGCCAGCAGTTCACGGACAGTTGGGCCCCAGCATTTT.

The rearrangement uses TRBV19 and TRBJ1-1, with D possibly being TRBD1 (6 bases). This CDR3 has 22 residues. Per germline, CDR1 LNHDA and CDR2 SQIVND (reference sequence). V lost 6 bases and J 3 bases, leaving 38 bases between the germline ends. CDR3 residues: CASSARGRVPNQGKVEYTEAFF. The DNA of the CDR3 is TGTGCCAGTAGCGCCCGGGGACGAGTACCGAACCAGGGGAAGGTGGAATACACTGAAGCTTTCTTT.

This chain links TRBV7-2 with TRBJ2-2; TRBD2 might be the D (5 bases). Looked up from germline, CDR1 is SGHTA and CDR2 is FQGNSA. The CDR3 loop spans 15 amino acids. V was pared by 3 bases and J by 4 bases, with 12 bases between. The CDR3 sequence: CASSLKDFLTGELFF. The CDR3 DNA follows: TGTGCCAGCAGCTTGAAGGACTTTCTCACCGGGGAGCTGTTTTTT.

CDR3 residues: CASSTTSREQYF. The DNA of the CDR3 is TGTGCCAGCAGCACGACTAGTCGCGAGCAGTACTTC. The gene calls are TRBV7-9 and TRBJ2-7; D is perhaps TRBD2 (6 bases). The CDR3 is 12 amino acids. V gave up 5 bases and J gave up 6 bases, with 11 bases separating them. Per germline, CDR1 SEHNR and CDR2 FQNEAQ (reference sequence).

The chain combines TRBV10-1 with TRBJ2-7; D unclear. Trimming shortened V by 0 bases and J by 4 bases, and 7 bases separated the two germline ends. Germline-derived CDR1 and CDR2 are WNHNN and SYGVQD (reference sequence). The CDR3 spans 13 residues. The CDR3 nucleotides are TGCGCCAGCAGTGAGTCGGGCAGGTACGAGCAGTACTTC. Its translation: CASSESGRYEQYF.

This rearrangement joins TRBV28 to TRBJ2-7; the D is unclear. The ends were cut back, 5 bases at V and 3 bases at J, with 14 bases in the middle. The CDR3 has 14 amino acids. Per the germline V gene, CDR1 is MDHEN and CDR2 is SYDVKM. The chain's CDR3 is CASSLPPPGYEQYF. CDR3 DNA sequence: TGTGCCAGCAGTCTCCCCCCCCCGGGCTACGAGCAGTACTTC.

V usage is TRBV27 and J usage is TRBJ1-4; 9 bases fit TRBD1. J gave up 8 bases and V 4 bases, and 5 bases lay outside the gene matches. Germline V gene sequence: CDR1 MNHEY, CDR2 SMNVEV (reference sequence). The CDR3 length is 14 residues. In DNA form, the CDR3 reads TGTGCCAGCAGTTCCGGGACAGGGTACGAAAAACTGTTTTTT. It specifies CASSSGTGYEKLFF.

The genes are TRBV18 and TRBJ2-7, with TRBD1 identical over 12 bases. Germline V gene sequence: CDR1 KGHSH, CDR2 LQKENI. After removal of 3 bases from V and 7 bases from J, the junction contained 7 bases not matched to a gene. The CDR3 sequence is 15 residues long. The CDR3 sequence is CASSPSGTGGGEQYF. CDR3 nucleotide sequence: TGTGCCAGCTCACCTTCCGGGACAGGGGGCGGGGAGCAGTACTTC.

The genes are TRBV28 and TRBJ1-5; D not resolved. With 2 bases removed from V and 4 bases from J, the gap between germline ends came to 15 bases. The CDR3 totals 16 residues. Germline assignment: CDR1 MDHEN and CDR2 SYDVKM. The CDR3 region is CASSLIGWEKNQPQHF. The DNA of the CDR3 is TGTGCCAGCAGTTTAATCGGTTGGGAGAAAAATCAGCCCCAGCATTTT.

Comments on this clone: Other DNA variants within this sample encode the same CDR3. The chain links TRBV19 to TRBJ1-2; D is uncertain. Per the germline V gene, CDR1 is LNHDA and CDR2 is SQIVND (reference sequence). Trimming pared 4 bases from V and 4 bases from J, leaving 7 bases between. The CDR3 covers 12 residues. The CDR3 is CASSTGGYGYTF. The DNA for the CDR3 is TGTGCCAGTAGTACGGGAGGCTATGGCTACACCTTC.

The chain is built from TRBV9 and TRBJ2-5, with TRBD2 matching over 12 bases. The CDR3 totals 16 residues. J was trimmed by 4 bases and V by 4 bases; bases with no gene match: 8. The germline CDR1 and CDR2 sequences are SGDLS and YYNGEE. The CDR3 bases are TGTGCCAGCAGCCCAGCAATACTAGCGGGAGGAGAGACCCAGTACTTC. It codes for CASSPAILAGGETQYF.

V usage is TRBV5-6 and J usage is TRBJ2-1, with TRBD2 matching over 10 bases. Germline-derived CDR1 and CDR2 are SGHDT and YYEEEE. V dropped 1 base and J dropped 9; count of bases not matched to a gene: 7. The CDR3 has 15 amino acids. CDR3 DNA sequence: TGTGCCAGCAGCTTGATAACTAGCGGGATGGGTGAGCAGTTCTTC. Translating it yields CASSLITSGMGEQFF.

The genes are TRBV4-1 and TRBJ2-1, with TRBD1 matching over 7 bases. V shed 3 bases and J 6 bases; nucleotides not matched to a gene: 14. The CDR3 is 17 amino acids. In germline, CDR1 is MGHRA, CDR2 YSYEKL. CDR3 in DNA: TGCGCCAGCAGCCACCCACTGAGGGGGCCCCGGGGCAATGAGCAGTTCTTC. This sequence encodes CASSHPLRGPRGNEQFF.

V is TRBV5-8 and J is TRBJ2-7; D may be TRBD1 (7 bases). V dropped 4 bases and J dropped 7 bases, with 12 bases sitting between them. Looked up from germline, CDR1 is SGHTS and CDR2 is YDEGEE. The CDR3 is made up of 12 amino acids. CDR3 protein: CASSVSGGEQYF. The CDR3 nucleotides read TGTGCCAGCAGCGTCTCAGGGGGGGAGCAGTACTTC.

This rearrangement joins TRBV30 to TRBJ2-3; TRBD2 matches at 13 bases. There are 16 residues in the CDR3. Germline lookup yields CDR1 GTSNPN and CDR2 SVGIG (reference sequence). Trimming took 3 bases from V and 5 from J; bases not matched to a gene: 8. The chain's CDR3 is CAWSDGLAGVVDTQYF. In DNA, the CDR3 is TGTGCCTGGAGCGACGGACTAGCGGGAGTAGTAGATACGCAGTATTTT.

The chain is built from TRBV7-9 and TRBJ1-1; D is ambiguous. The germline V gene encodes CDR1 SEHNR and CDR2 FQNEAQ (reference sequence). V was shortened by 0 bases and J by 5 bases, with 7 bases between the two germline ends. The length of the CDR3 is 13 residues. The DNA of the CDR3 is TGTGCCAGCAGCTTAGCGGAGAGAACTGAAGCTTTCTTT. Translated: CASSLAERTEAFF.

V gene TRBV5-1 combines with J gene TRBJ1-1; no clear D gene. The CDR3 has 14 amino acids. Germline-derived CDR1 and CDR2 are SGHRS and YFSETQ. Trimming stripped 0 bases from V and 0 bases from J, with 6 bases between. The CDR3 here is CASSLVQLNTEAFF. The CDR3 coding sequence is TGCGCCAGCAGCTTGGTACAGTTGAACACTGAAGCTTTCTTT.

The rearrangement joins TRBV28 to TRBJ2-1, with 9 nucleotides matching TRBD1. The CDR3 is made up of 15 amino acids. V was pared by 6 bases and J by 8 bases, with 11 bases of the junction left unmatched. Germline V gene lookup returns CDR1 MDHEN and CDR2 SYDVKM. DNA of the CDR3: TGTGCCAGCAGAACCGGACAGGGGAACAAGGATGAGCAGTTCTTC. It yields the protein CASRTGQGNKDEQFF.

This clone occurred once. The DNA for the CDR3 is TGTGCCTGGAGTCCTATAGTTGCCGGGGAGCTGTTTTTT. Protein product: CAWSPIVAGELFF. The genes are TRBV30 and TRBJ2-2, with D unresolved. CDR1 and CDR2 from the germline V gene are GTSNPN and SVGIG (reference sequence). The CDR3 has 13 amino acids. Trimming pared 2 bases from V and 6 bases from J, leaving 10 bases between.